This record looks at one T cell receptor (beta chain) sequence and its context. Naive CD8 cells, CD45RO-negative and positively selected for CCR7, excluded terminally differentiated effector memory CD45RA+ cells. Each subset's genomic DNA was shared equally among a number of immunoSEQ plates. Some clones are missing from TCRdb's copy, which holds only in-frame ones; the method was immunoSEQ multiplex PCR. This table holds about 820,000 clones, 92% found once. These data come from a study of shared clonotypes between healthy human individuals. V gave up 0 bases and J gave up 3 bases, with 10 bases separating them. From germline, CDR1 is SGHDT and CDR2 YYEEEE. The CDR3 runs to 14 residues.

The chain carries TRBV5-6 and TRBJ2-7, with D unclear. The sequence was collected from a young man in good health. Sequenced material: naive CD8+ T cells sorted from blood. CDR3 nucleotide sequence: TGTGCCAGCAGCTTGGGAGGAGACGGCTACGAGCAGTACTTC. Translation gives CASSLGGDGYEQYF. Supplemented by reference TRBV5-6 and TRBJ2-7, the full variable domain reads DAGVTQSPTHLIKTRGQQVTLRCSPKSGHDTVSWYQQALGQGPQFIFQYYEEEERQRGNFPDRFSGHQFPNYSSELNVNALLLGDSALYLCASSLGGDGYEQYFGPGTRLTVT.